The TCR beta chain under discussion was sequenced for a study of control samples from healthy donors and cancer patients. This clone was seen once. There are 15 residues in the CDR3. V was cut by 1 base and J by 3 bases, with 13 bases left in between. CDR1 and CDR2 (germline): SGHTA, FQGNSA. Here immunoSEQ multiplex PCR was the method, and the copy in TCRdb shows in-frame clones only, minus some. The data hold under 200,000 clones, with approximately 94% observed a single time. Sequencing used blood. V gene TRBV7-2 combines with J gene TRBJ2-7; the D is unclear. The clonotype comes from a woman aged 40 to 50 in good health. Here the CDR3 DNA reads TGTGCCAGCAGCTTAGACGGTAGTGGATACTACGAGCAGTACTTC. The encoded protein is CASSLDGSGYYEQYF.